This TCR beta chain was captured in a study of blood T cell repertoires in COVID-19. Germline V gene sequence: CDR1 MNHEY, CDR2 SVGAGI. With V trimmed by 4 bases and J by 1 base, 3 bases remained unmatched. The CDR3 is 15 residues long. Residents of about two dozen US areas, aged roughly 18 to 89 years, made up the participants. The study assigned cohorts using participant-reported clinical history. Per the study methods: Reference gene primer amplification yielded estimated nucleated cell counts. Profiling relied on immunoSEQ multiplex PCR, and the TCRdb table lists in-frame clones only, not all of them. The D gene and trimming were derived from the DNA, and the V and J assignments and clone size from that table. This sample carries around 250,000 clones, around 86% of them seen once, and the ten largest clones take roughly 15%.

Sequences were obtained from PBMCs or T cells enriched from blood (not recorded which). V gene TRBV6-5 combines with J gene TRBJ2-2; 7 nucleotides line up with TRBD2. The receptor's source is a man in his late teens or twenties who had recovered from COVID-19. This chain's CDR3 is CASSFSGVNTGELFF. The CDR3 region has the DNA TGTGCCAGCAGTTTCAGCGGGGTGAACACCGGGGAGCTGTTTTTT.